The 11 T cell receptor beta chains given below trace back to one sample, sequenced in a study of control samples from healthy donors and cancer patients. Method: immunoSEQ multiplex PCR; TCRdb's copy keeps in-frame clones and lacks some. The sample consists of approximately 170,000 clones, roughly 93% of them appearing once. Input material: blood. Receptors were obtained from a woman in her sixties or seventies in good health.

The chain is built from TRBV9 and TRBJ2-3, with 9 bases identical to TRBD2. Per the germline V gene, CDR1 is SGDLS and CDR2 is YYNGEE. The J segment lost 5 bases and the V segment lost 4 bases, leaving 11 bases of the junction unmatched. CDR3 length: 16 amino acids. The CDR3 DNA is TGTGCCAGCAGCTACCCCGCGGGCGGGGGGGGAGATACGCAGTATTTT. This gives the protein CASSYPAGGGGDTQYF.

The CDR3 loop is CASSQELVAGGQETQYF. CDR3 DNA: TGCGCCAGCAGCCAAGAGTTGGTAGCGGGGGGGCAAGAGACCCAGTACTTC. The chain employs TRBV4-1 and TRBJ2-5, with TRBD2 matching over 11 bases. CDR1 and CDR2 (germline): MGHRA, YSYEKL. Unmatched junction bases numbered 5, after V lost 0 bases and J lost 2 bases. The length of the CDR3 is 17 residues.

A note on this clone: The final CDR3 position lacks the conserved phenylalanine or tryptophan, pointing to a likely read error. V is TRBV7-9 and J is TRBJ1-2; perhaps TRBD1 as D (6 bases). Trimming stripped 2 bases from V and 7 bases from J, with 23 bases between. The germline gives CDR1 SEHNR, CDR2 FQNEAQ (reference sequence). This CDR3 has 17 amino acids. CDR3 residues: CASSLTLSGARVAGYTL. The CDR3 DNA follows: TGTGCCAGCAGCTTAACCTTATCGGGGGCTAGGGTTGCTGGCTACACCCTC.

The chain joins TRBV7-2 to TRBJ2-2; 10 bases map to TRBD2. CDR3 length: 16 residues. V was pared by 4 bases and J by 4 bases, with 6 bases of the junction left unmatched. Looked up from germline, CDR1 is SGHTA and CDR2 is FQGNSA. CDR3 DNA: TGTGCCAGCAGCTCGGTAGCGGGGGGTGTCACCGGGGAGCTGTTTTTT. Encoded protein: CASSSVAGGVTGELFF.

This clone was detected only once. The rearrangement uses TRBV12-5 and TRBJ2-2, with TRBD2 as a possible D gene (6 bases). The germline gives CDR1 LGHNT, CDR2 FRNRAP. Trimming shortened V by 3 bases and J by 5 bases, and 7 bases separated the two germline ends. The CDR3 is 13 amino acids. As DNA, the CDR3 is TGTGCTAGTGGTTTAAGCGGGACCGGGGAGCTGTTTTTT. Protein sequence: CASGLSGTGELFF.

This chain joins TRBV11-2 and TRBJ2-7, with D perhaps matching TRBD1 (5 bases). Germline V gene sequence: CDR1 SGHAT, CDR2 FQNNGV. The CDR3 is 16 residues long. V was shortened by 0 bases and J by 2 bases, with 14 bases between the two germline ends. CDR3 sequence (DNA): TGTGCCAGCAGCTTAGAAAGCACAGGACGGACCTACGAGCAGTACTTC. Translated: CASSLESTGRTYEQYF.

The J gene is TRBJ2-5, the V gene TRBV29-1; the D gene could be TRBD1 or TRBD2 (5 bases each). Germline values: CDR1 SQVTM, CDR2 ANQGSEA. This CDR3 has 13 residues. V was clipped by 6 bases and J by 5 bases, with 16 bases between them. DNA for the CDR3: TGCAGCGTACTGAGAGGGAAGGGGGAGACCCAGTACTTC. Translated, it gives CSVLRGKGETQYF.

The chain is built from TRBV9 and TRBJ2-3, with 14 bases that match TRBD2. The CDR3 length is 18 residues. J was trimmed by 3 bases and V by 5 bases; bases with no gene match: 11. Germline V gene data show CDR1 as SGDLS and CDR2 as YYNGEE. CDR3 protein: CASSATSGGAGATDTQYF. CDR3 in DNA: TGTGCCAGCAGTGCGACTAGCGGGGGGGCCGGTGCGACAGATACGCAGTATTTT.

This clone was seen more than once but under ten times. This rearrangement joins TRBV3-1 (or the pseudogene TRBV3-2) to TRBJ2-7, with 9 bases aligning to TRBD1. This CDR3 comprises 15 residues. Germline loops: CDR1 LGHDT, CDR2 YNNKEL (reference sequence). V was clipped by 1 base and J by 4 bases; unmatched bases: 5. The CDR3 DNA reads as TGTGCCAGCAGCCAAGGCCGGGACAGGGCGTACGAGCAGTACTTC. Amino acid sequence: CASSQGRDRAYEQYF.

The chain uses TRBV27 and TRBJ1-2; tentative D call: TRBD1 (5 bases). The CDR3 runs to 12 residues. The germline CDR1 and CDR2 sequences are MNHEY and SMNVEV (reference sequence). The V and J ends lost 7 bases and 2 bases respectively, with 8 bases between them. The DNA of the CDR3 is TGTGCCAGCAAGACAGCAAACTATGGCTACACCTTC. Its protein product is CASKTANYGYTF.

The rearrangement uses TRBV6-5 and TRBJ1-5; TRBD1 matches 8 bases. This CDR3 is built from 14 residues. Trimming took 6 bases from V and 2 from J; bases not matched to a gene: 3. CDR1 and CDR2 (germline): MNHEY, SVGAGI. The CDR3 DNA sequence: TGTGCCAGCAGGACGACAGGGGGCAATCAGCCCCAGCATTTT. The encoded protein is CASRTTGGNQPQHF.